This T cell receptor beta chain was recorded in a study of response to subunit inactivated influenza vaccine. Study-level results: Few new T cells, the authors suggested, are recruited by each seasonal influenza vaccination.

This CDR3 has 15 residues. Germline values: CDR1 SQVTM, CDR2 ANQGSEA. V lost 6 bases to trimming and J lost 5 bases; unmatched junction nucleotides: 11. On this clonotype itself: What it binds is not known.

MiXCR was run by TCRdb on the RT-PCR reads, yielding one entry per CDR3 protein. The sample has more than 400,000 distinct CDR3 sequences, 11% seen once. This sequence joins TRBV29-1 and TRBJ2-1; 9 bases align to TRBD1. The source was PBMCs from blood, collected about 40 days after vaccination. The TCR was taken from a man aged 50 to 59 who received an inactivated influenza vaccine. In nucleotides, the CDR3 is TGCAGCGTCGGCCGAACAGGGGGCCGGGACAATGAGCAGTTCTTC. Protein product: CSVGRTGGRDNEQFF.